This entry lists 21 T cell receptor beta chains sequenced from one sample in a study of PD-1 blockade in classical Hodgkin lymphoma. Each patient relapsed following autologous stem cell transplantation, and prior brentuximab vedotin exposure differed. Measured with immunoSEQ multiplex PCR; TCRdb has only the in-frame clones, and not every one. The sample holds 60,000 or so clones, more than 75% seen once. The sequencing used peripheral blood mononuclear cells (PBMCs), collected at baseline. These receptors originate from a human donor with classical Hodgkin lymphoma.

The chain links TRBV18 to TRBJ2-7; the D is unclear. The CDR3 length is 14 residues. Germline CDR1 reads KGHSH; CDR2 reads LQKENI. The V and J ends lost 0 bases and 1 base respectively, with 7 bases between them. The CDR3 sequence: CASSPPVQSYEQYF. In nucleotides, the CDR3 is TGTGCCAGCTCACCACCAGTCCAATCCTACGAGCAGTACTTC.

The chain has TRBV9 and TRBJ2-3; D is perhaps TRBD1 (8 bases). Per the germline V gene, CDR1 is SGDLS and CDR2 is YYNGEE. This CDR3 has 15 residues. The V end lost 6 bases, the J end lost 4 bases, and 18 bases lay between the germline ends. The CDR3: CASTAGAGGADTQYF. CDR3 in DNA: TGTGCCAGCACCGCGGGGGCAGGGGGCGCAGATACGCAGTATTTT.

The CDR3: CASSPRASGGRTYEQYF. The CDR3 nucleotides are TGTGCCAGCTCACCACGGGCTAGCGGGGGAAGGACCTACGAGCAGTACTTC. The chain combines TRBV18 with TRBJ2-7; TRBD2 aligns across 10 bases. The CDR3 has 17 amino acids. Germline V gene lookup returns CDR1 KGHSH and CDR2 LQKENI. Trimming cost V 1 base and J 2 bases; bases outside gene matches: 8.

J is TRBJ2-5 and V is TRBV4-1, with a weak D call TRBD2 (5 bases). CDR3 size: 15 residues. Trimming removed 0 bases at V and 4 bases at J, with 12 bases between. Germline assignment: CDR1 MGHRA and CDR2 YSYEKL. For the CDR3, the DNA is TGCGCCAGCAGCCAAGATGGTAATAGCGTAGAGACCCAGTACTTC. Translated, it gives CASSQDGNSVETQYF.

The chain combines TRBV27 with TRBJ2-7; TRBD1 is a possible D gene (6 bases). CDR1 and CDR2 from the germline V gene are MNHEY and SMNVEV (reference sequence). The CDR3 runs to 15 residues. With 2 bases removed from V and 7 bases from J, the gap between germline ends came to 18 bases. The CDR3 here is CASSLVFRGSLEQYF. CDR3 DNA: TGTGCCAGCAGTTTAGTTTTCAGGGGATCCCTAGAGCAGTACTTC.

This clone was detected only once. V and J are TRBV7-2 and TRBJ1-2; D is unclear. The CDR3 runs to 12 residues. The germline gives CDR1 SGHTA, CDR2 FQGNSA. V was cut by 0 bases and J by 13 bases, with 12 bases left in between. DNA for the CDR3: TGTGCCAGCAGCTTAGCGTTGGCATTCCTCACCTTC. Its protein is CASSLALAFLTF.

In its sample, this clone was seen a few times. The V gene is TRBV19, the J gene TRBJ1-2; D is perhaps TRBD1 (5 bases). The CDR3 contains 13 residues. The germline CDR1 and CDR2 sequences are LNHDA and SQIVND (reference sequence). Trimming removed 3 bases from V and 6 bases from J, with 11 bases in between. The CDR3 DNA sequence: TGTGCCAGTAGTATGAGGGGATTTGATGGCTACACCTTC. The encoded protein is CASSMRGFDGYTF.

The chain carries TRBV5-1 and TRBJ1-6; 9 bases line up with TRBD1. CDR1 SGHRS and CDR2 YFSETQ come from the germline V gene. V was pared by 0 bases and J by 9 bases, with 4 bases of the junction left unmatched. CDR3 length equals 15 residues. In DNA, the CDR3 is TGCGCCAGCAGCTTGGGGGACAGGGAGGGTTCACCCCTCCACTTT. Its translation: CASSLGDREGSPLHF.

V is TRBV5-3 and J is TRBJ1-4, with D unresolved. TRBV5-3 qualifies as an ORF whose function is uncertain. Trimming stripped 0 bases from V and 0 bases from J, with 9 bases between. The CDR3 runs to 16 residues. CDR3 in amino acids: CARSLADTSTNEKLFF. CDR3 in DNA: TGTGCCAGAAGCTTGGCCGACACGTCAACTAATGAAAAACTGTTTTTT.

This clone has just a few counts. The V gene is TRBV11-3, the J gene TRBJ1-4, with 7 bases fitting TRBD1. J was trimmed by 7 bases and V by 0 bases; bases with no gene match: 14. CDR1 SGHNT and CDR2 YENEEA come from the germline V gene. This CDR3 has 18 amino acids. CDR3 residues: CASSLDPGKRGQREKLFF. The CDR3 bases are TGTGCCAGCAGCTTAGATCCGGGGAAGAGGGGGCAACGTGAAAAACTGTTTTTT.

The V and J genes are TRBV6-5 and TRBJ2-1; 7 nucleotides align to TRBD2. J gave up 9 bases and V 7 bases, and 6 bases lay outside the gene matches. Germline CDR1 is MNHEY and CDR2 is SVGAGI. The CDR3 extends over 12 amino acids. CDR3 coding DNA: TGTGCCAGCAAACACCCGGGGGGTGAGCAGTTCTTC. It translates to CASKHPGGEQFF.

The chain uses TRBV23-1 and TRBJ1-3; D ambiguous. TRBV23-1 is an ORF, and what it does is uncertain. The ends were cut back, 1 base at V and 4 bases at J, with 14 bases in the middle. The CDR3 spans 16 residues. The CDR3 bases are TGCGCCAGCAGTCAATACTATCGCATGGACGGAAACACCATATATTTT. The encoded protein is CASSQYYRMDGNTIYF.

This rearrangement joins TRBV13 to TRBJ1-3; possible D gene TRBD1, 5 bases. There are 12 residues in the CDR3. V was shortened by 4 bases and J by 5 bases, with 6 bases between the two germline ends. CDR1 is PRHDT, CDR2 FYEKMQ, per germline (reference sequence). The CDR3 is CASSSDRNTIYF. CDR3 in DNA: TGTGCCAGCAGCTCGGACAGAAACACCATATATTTT.

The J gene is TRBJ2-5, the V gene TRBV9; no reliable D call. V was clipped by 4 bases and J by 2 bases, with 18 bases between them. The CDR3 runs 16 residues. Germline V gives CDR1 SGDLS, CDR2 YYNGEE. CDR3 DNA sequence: TGTGCCAGCAGCTCAGACCGGGTGGAAGGGCAAGAGACCCAGTACTTC. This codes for CASSSDRVEGQETQYF.

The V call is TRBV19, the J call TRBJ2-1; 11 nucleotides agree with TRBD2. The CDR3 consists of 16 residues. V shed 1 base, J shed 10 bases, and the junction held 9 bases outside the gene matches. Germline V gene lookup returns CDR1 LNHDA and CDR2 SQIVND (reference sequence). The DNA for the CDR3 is TGTGCCAGTAGTATAGTCGAAGCTAGCGGGAGGCAAGAGCAGTTCTTC. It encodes CASSIVEASGRQEQFF.

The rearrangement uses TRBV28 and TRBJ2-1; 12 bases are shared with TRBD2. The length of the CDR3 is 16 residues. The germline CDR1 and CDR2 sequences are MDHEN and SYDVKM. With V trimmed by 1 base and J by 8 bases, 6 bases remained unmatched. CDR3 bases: TGTGCCAGCAGTTTATTCGCTAGCGGGGGGGCTTATGAGCAGTTCTTC. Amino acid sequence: CASSLFASGGAYEQFF.

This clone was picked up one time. The CDR3 nucleotides read TGTGCCAGCACGAAACGGGAAGAAGCTTTCTTT. Translating it yields CASTKREEAFF. V gene TRBV21-1 combines with J gene TRBJ1-1. TRBV21-1 is deemed a pseudogene. CDR3 length: 11 residues.

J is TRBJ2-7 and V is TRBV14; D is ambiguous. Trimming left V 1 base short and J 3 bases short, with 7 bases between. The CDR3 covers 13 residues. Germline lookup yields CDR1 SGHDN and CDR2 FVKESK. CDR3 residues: CASSQAARYEQYF. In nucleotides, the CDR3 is TGTGCCAGCAGCCAAGCGGCCCGCTACGAGCAGTACTTC.

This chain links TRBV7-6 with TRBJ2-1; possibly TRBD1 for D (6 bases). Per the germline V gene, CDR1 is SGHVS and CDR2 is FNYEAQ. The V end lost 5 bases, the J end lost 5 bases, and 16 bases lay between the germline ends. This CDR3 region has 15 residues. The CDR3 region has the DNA TGTGCCAGCAGCCTGAAATGGACAGAGGACAATGAGCAGTTCTTC. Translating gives CASSLKWTEDNEQFF.

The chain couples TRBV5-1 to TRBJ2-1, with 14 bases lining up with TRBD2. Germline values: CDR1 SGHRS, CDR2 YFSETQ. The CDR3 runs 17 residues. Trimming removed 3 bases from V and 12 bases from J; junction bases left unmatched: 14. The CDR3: CASSSDPGLAGVSGQFF. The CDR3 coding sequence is TGCGCCAGCAGCTCGGATCCGGGACTAGCGGGAGTATCGGGGCAGTTCTTC. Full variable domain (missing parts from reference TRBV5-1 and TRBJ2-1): KAGVTQTPRYLIKTRGQQVTLSCSPISGHRSVSWYQQTPGQGLQFLFEYFSETQRNKGNFPGRFSGRQFSNSRSEMNVSTLELGDSALYLCASSSDPGLAGVSGQFFGPGTRLTVL.

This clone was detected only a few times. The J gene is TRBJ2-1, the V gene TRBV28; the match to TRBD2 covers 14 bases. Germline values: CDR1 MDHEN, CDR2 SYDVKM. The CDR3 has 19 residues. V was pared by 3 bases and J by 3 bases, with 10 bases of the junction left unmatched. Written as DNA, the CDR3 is TGTGCCAGCAGTTTTCCGGGGACTAGCGGGAGTGGGGGCTACAATGAGCAGTTCTTC. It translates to CASSFPGTSGSGGYNEQFF. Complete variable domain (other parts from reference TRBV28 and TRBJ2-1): DVKVTQSSRYLVKRTGEKVFLECVQDMDHENMFWYRQDPGLGLRLIYFSYDVKMKEKGDIPEGYSVSREKKERFSLILESASTNQTSMYLCASSFPGTSGSGGYNEQFFGPGTRLTVL.